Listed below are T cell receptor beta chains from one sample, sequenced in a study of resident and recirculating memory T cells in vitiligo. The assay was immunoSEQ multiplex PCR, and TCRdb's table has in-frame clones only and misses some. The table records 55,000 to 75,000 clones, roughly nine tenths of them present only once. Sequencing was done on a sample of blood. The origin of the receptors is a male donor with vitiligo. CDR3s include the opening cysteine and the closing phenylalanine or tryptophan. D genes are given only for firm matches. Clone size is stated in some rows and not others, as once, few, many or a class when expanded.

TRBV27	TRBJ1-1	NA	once	TGTGCCAGCAGCCTCGGGGGGGGGACTGAAGCTTTCTTT	CASSLGGGTEAFF
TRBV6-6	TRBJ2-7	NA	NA	TGTGCCAGCAGTTACGTCCAGGCAATCTCCTACGAGCAGTACTTC	CASSYVQAISYEQYF
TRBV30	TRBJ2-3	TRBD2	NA	TGTGCCTGGAGTGTACGTGGGCTAGCGGGGGTTGATACGCAGTATTTT	CAWSVRGLAGVDTQYF
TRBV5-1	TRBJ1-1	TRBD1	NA	TGCGCCAGCAGCCCCCAGACAGGGGGAGTAACTTTCTTT	CASSPQTGGVTFF
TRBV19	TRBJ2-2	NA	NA	TGTGCCAGTAGTCCCCCTACTCCCGGGTGGGGGGAGAACACCGGGGAGCTGTTTTTT	CASSPPTPGWGENTGELFF
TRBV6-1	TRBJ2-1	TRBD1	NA	TGTGCCAGCAGTGGCCTTCTTAGAAGACAGGGCCCCTACAATGAGCAGTTCTTC	CASSGLLRRQGPYNEQFF
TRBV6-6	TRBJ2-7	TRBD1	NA	TGTGCCAGCAGTTTGGGACAGGGCGAGCAGTACTTC	CASSLGQGEQYF
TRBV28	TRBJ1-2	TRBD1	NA	TGTGCCAGCAGTTTATGGTCCCTGGGACAGTCCTATGGCTACACCTTC	CASSLWSLGQSYGYTF
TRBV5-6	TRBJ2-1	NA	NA	TGTGCCAGCAGCTTGATTAGCTCCTACAATGAGCAGTTCTTC	CASSLISSYNEQFF
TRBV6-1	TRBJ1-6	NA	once	TGTGCCAGCAGTGTGGGGGCCGGTGGAGTTATCCAAGCTTCACCCCTCCACTTT	CASSVGAGGVIQASPLHF
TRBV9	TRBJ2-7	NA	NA	TGTGCCAGCAGCGTAGCCCGAAACCATCCTCAGACAATCTACGAGCAGTACTTC	CASSVARNHPQTIYEQYF
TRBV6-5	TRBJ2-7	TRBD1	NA	TGTGCCAGCAGTTACGGGGACAGCTCCTACGAGCAGTACTTC	CASSYGDSSYEQYF
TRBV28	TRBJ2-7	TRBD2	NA	TGTGCCACCACCAGGGCGGGGGGCTCCTACGAGCAGTACTTC	CATTRAGGSYEQYF
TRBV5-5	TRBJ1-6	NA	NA	TGTGCCAGCAGCTTGGAGAGCTCCTATAATTCACCCCTCCACTTT	CASSLESSYNSPLHF
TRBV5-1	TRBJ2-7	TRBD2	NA	TGCGCCAGCAGCTTCACTAGCGGACTCGAGCAGTACTTC	CASSFTSGLEQYF
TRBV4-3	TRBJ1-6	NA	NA	TGCGCCAGCAGCCAAGAATTGGCAACCCCTTTTTCCAATTCACCCCTCCACTTT	CASSQELATPFSNSPLHF
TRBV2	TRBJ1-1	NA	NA	TGTGCCAGCAGTGAAGCGTCAGGGGACACTGAAGCTTTCTTT	CASSEASGDTEAFF
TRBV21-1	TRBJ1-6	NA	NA	TGTGCCAGCTTTAGACTCACGATTAATTCACCCCTCCACTTT	CASFRLTINSPLHF
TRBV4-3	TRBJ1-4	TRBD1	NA	TGCGCCAGCAGCCAAGATTGGGGACAGGGTATTGAAAAACTGTTTTTT	CASSQDWGQGIEKLFF
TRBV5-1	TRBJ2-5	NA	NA	TGCGCCAGCAGCTTTAGACAGGAGTTATACCAAGAGACCCAGTACTTC	CASSFRQELYQETQYF